Below, one T cell receptor (beta chain) is given with its context. What it recognizes is unknown. The data were taken from a study of shared clonotypes between healthy human individuals. Findings and limits, study-wide: Larger estimated richness was generally recorded for naive subsets relative to memory subsets.

J gave up 6 bases and V 1 base, and 3 bases lay outside the gene matches. In germline, CDR1 is SEHNR, CDR2 FQNEAQ (reference sequence). The CDR3 covers 14 residues. CD45RO-negative, CCR7-selected cells formed the naive CD8 fraction, which excluded terminally differentiated effector memory CD45RA+ cells. Produced via immunoSEQ multiplex PCR; TCRdb's table is partial and in-frame only. The sample has around 2,000,000 clones, about 93% seen once; the top ten hold 1.7%. V usage is TRBV7-9 and J usage is TRBJ2-7; the match to TRBD2 covers 10 bases. Sequenced: naive CD8+ T cells from PBMCs. This sequence was found in a young man in good health. Some clones in this sample may be carry-over from other donors' samples. For the CDR3, the DNA is TGTGCCAGCAGCTTAGGAGGGACTAGCGCCGAGCAGTACTTC. This sequence encodes CASSLGGTSAEQYF. The whole variable domain, filled in from reference TRBV7-9 and TRBJ2-7, reads DTGVSQNPRHKITKRGQNVTFRCDPISEHNRLYWYRQTLGQGPEFLTYFQNEAQLEKSRLLSDRFSAERPKGSFSTLEIQRTEQGDSAMYLCASSLGGTSAEQYFGPGTRLTVT.